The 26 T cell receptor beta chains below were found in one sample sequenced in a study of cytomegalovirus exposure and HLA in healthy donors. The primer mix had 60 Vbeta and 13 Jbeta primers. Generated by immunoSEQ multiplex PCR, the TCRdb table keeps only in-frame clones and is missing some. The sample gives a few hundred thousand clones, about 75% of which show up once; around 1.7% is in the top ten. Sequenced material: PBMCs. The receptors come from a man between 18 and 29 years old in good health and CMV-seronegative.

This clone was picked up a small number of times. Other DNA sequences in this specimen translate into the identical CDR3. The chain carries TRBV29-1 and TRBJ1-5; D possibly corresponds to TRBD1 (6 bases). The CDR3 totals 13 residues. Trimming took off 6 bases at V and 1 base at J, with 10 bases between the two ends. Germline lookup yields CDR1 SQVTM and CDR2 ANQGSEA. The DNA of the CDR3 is TGCAGCGTCCGTCAGGGGAGCAATCAGCCCCAGCATTTT. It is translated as CSVRQGSNQPQHF.

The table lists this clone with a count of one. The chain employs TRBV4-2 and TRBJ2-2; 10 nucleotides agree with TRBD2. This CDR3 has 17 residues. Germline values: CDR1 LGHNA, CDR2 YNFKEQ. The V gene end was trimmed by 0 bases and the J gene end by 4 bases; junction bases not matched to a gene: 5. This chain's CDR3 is CASSQEVAGGSTGELFF. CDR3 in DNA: TGTGCCAGCAGCCAAGAGGTAGCGGGAGGCTCCACCGGGGAGCTGTTTTTT.

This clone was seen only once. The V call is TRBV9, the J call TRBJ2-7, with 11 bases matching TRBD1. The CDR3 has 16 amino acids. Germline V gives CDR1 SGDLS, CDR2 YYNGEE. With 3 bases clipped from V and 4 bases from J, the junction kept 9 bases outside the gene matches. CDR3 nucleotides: TGTGCCAGCAGCGCTGGTGGACAGGGGGCTTTGTACGAGCAGTACTTC. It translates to CASSAGGQGALYEQYF.

The CDR3 region is CASSWTVRETQYF. CDR3 bases: TGTGCCAGCAGCTGGACAGTCCGGGAGACCCAGTACTTC. The V and J genes are TRBV5-8 and TRBJ2-5; a possible D gene is TRBD1 (6 bases). V gave up 3 bases and J gave up 5 bases, with 11 bases separating them. The length of the CDR3 is 13 residues. Germline loops: CDR1 SGHTS, CDR2 YDEGEE.

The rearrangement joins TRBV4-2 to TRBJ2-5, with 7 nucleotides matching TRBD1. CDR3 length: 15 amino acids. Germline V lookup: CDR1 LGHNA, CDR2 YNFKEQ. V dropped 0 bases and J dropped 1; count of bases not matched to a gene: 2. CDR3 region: CASSQEDRSQETQYF. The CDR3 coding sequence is TGTGCCAGCAGCCAAGAGGACAGGTCCCAAGAGACCCAGTACTTC.

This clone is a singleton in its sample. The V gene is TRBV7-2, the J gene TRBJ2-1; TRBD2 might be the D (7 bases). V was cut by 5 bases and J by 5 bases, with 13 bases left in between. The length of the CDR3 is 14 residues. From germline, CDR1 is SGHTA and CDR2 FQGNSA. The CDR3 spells CASSSPGGHNEQFF. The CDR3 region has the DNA TGTGCCAGCAGCAGCCCGGGGGGCCACAATGAGCAGTTCTTC.

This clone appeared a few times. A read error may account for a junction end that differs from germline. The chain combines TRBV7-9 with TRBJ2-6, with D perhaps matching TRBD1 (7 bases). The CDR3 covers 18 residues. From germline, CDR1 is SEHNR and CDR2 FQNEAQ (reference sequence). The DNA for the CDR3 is TGTTCCAGCAGCCTAGCGACAGGGCCCAGCTCTGGGGCCAACGTCCTGACTTTC. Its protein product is CSSSLATGPSSGANVLTF.

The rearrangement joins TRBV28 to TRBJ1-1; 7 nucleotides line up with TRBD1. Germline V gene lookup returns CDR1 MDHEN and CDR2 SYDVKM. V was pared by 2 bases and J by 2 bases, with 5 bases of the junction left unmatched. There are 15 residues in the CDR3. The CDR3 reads CASSLRGTANTEAFF. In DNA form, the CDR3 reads TGTGCCAGCAGTTTAAGAGGGACAGCCAACACTGAAGCTTTCTTT.

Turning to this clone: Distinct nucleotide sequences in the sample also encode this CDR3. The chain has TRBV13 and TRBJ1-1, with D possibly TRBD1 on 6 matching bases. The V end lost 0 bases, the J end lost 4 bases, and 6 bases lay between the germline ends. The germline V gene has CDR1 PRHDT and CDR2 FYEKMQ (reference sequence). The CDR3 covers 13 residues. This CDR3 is CASSLGRGTEAFF. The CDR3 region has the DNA TGTGCCAGCAGCTTAGGCAGGGGCACTGAAGCTTTCTTT.

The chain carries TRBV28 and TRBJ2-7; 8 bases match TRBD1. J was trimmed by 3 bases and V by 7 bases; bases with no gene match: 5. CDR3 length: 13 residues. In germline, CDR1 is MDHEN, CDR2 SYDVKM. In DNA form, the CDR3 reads TGTGCCAGCACCGAAGGGACAGGCTACGAGCAGTACTTC. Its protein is CASTEGTGYEQYF. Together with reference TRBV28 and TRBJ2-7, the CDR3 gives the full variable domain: DVKVTQSSRYLVKRTGEKVFLECVQDMDHENMFWYRQDPGLGLRLIYFSYDVKMKEKGDIPEGYSVSREKKERFSLILESASTNQTSMYLCASTEGTGYEQYFGPGTRLTVT.

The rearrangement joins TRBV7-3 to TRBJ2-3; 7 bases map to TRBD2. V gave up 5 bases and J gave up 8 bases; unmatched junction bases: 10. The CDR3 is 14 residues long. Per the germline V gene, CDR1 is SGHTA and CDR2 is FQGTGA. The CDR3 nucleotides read TGTGCCAGCAGCGGAGGACTAGAACGTCGTACGCAGTATTTT. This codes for CASSGGLERRTQYF.

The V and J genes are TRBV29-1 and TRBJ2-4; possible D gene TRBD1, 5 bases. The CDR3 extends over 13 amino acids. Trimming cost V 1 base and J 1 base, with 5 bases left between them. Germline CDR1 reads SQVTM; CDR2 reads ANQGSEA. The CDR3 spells CSVEGQAKNIQYF. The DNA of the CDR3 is TGCAGCGTTGAAGGACAGGCCAAAAACATTCAGTACTTC.

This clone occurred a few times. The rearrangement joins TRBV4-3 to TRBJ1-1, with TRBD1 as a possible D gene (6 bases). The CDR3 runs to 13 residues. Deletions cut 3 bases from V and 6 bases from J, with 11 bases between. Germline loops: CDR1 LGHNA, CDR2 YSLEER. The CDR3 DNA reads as TGCGCCAGCAGCCAGGACAGAGCATCTGAAGCTTTCTTT. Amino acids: CASSQDRASEAFF.

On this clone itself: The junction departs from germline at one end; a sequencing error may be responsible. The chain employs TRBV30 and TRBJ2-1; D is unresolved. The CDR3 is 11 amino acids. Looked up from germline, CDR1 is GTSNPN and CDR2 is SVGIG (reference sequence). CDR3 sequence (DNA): TGTGCCTGGAGCTCCTGCAATGAGCAGTTCTTC. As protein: CAWSSCNEQFF.

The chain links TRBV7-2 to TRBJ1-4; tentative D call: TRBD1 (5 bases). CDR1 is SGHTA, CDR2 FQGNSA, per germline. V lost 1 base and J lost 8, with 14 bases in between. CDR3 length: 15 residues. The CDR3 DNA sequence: TGTGCCAGCAGCTTAGACGGCAGGGTAGGAGAAAAACTGTTTTTT. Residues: CASSLDGRVGEKLFF.

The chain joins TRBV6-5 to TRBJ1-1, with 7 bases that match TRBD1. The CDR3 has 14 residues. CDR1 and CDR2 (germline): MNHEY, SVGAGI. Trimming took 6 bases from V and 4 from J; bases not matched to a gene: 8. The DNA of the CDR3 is TGTGCCAGCAGACTGACAGGGCAGGTCACTGAAGCTTTCTTT. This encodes CASRLTGQVTEAFF.

The CDR3 here is CATSRLRDITGGNTEAFF. The CDR3 bases are TGTGCCACCAGCAGGCTCCGGGACATCACAGGTGGGAACACTGAAGCTTTCTTT. V is TRBV15 and J is TRBJ1-1; D perhaps matches TRBD1 (6 bases). Per the germline V gene, CDR1 is LNHNV and CDR2 is YYDKDF (reference sequence). CDR3 length: 18 amino acids. V dropped 3 bases and J dropped 1 base, with 21 bases sitting between them. Supplemented by reference TRBV15 and TRBJ1-1, the full variable domain reads DAMVIQNPRYQVTQFGKPVTLSCSQTLNHNVMYWYQQKSSQAPKLLFHYYDKDFNNEADTPDNFQSRRPNTSFCFLDIRSPGLGDTAMYLCATSRLRDITGGNTEAFFGQGTRLTVV.

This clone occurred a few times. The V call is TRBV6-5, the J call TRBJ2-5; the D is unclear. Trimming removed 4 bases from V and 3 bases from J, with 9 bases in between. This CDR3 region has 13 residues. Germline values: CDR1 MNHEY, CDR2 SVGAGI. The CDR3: CASSLSEKETQYF. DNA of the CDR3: TGTGCCAGCAGTTTGTCAGAAAAAGAGACCCAGTACTTC.

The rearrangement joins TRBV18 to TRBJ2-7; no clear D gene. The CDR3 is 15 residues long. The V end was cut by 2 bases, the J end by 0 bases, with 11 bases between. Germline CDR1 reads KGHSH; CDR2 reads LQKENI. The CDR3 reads CASSPIAASSYEQYF. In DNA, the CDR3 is TGTGCCAGCTCACCAATCGCGGCGAGCTCCTACGAGCAGTACTTC.

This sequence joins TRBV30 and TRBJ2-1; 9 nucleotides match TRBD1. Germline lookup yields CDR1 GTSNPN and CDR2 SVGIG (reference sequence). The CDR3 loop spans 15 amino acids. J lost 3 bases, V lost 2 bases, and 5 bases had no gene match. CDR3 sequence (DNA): TGTGCCTGGAGTTCCGGGACAGGGCTCTACAATGAGCAGTTCTTC. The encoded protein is CAWSSGTGLYNEQFF.

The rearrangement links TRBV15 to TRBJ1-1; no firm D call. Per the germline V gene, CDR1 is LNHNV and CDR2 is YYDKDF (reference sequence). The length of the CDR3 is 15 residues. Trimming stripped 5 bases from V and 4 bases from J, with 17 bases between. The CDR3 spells CATSPKDGGFTEAFF. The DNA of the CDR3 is TGTGCCACCAGCCCAAAAGACGGCGGTTTCACTGAAGCTTTCTTT.

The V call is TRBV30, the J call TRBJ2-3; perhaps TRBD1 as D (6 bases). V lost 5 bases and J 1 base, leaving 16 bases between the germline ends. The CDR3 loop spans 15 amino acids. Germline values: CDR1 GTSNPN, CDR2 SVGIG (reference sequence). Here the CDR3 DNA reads TGTGCCTGGGCCGGCACAGGGCAAGGCACAGATACGCAGTATTTT. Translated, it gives CAWAGTGQGTDTQYF.

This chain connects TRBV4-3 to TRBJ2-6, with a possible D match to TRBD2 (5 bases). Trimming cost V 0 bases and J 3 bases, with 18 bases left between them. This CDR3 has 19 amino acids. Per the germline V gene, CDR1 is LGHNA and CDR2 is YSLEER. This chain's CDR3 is CASSQDRGGYEVGANVLTF. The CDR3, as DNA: TGCGCCAGCAGCCAAGATCGTGGAGGCTATGAGGTTGGGGCCAACGTCCTGACTTTC.

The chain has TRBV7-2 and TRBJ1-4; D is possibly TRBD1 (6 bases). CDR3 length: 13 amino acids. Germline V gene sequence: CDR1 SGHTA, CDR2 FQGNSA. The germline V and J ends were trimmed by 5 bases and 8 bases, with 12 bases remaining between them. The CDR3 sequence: CASSLGQREKLFF. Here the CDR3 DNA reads TGTGCCAGCAGCCTTGGACAGAGGGAAAAACTGTTTTTT.

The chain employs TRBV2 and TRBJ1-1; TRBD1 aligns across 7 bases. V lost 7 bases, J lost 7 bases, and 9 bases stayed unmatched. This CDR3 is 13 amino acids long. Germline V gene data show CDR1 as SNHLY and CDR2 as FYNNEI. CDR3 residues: CASIEGAADEAFF. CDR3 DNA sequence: TGTGCCAGCATTGAGGGGGCGGCTGATGAAGCTTTCTTT.

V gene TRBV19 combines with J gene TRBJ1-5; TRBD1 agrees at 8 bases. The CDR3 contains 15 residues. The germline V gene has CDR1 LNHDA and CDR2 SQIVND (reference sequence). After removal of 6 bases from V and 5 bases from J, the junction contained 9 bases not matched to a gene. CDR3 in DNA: TGTGCCAGTAGCCCCAAAGGACAGGGTCATCAGCCCCAGCATTTT. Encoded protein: CASSPKGQGHQPQHF.